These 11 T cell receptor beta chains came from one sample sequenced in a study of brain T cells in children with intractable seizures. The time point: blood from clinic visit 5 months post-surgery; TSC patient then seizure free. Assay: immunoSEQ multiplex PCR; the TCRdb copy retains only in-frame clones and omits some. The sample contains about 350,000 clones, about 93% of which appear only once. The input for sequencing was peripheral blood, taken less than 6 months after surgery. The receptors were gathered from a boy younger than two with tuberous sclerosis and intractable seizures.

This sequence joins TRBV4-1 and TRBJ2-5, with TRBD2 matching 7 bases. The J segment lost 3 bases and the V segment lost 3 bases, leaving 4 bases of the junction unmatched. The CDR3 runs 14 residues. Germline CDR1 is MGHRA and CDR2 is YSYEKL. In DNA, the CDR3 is TGCGCCAGCAGCCACTGGGCGGGAGAAGAGACCCAGTACTTC. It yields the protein CASSHWAGEETQYF.

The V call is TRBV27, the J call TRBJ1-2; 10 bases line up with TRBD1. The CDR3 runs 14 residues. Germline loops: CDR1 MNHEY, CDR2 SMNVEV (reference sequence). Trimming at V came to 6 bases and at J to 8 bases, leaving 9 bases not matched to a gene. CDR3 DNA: TGTGCCAGCAGAACCGGGACAGGGGAGGGAGGCTACACCTTC. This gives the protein CASRTGTGEGGYTF.

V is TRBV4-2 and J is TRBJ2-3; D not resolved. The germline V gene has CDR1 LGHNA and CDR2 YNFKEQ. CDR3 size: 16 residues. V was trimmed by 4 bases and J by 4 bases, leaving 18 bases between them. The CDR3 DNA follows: TGTGCCAGCAGCCCGTTTCCGGCTCCGGTCGCAGATACGCAGTATTTT. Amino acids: CASSPFPAPVADTQYF.

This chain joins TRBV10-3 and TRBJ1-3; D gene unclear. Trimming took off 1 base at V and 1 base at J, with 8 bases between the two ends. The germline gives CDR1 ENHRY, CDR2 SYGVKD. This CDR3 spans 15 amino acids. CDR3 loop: CAISELAGSGNTIYF. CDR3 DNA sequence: TGTGCCATCAGTGAGTTGGCAGGATCTGGAAACACCATATATTTT.

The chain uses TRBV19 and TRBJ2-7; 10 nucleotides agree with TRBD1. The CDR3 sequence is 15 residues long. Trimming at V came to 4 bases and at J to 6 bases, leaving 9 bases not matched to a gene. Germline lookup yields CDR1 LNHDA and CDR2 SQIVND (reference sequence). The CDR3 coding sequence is TGTGCCAGTAGTAATCTCCGGACAGGGGGGGGCGAGCAGTACTTC. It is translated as CASSNLRTGGGEQYF.

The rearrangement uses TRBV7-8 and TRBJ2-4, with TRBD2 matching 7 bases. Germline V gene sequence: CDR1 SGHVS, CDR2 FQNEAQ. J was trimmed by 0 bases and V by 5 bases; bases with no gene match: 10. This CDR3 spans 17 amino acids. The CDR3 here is CASSHGRIAGAKNIQYF. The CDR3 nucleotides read TGTGCCAGCAGCCACGGGCGAATAGCGGGAGCCAAAAACATTCAGTACTTC.

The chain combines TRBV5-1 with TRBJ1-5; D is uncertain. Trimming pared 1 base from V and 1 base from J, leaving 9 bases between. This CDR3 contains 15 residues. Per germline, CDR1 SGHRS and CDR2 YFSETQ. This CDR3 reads CASSLNPWSNQPQHF. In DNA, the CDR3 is TGCGCCAGCAGCTTGAATCCCTGGAGCAATCAGCCCCAGCATTTT.

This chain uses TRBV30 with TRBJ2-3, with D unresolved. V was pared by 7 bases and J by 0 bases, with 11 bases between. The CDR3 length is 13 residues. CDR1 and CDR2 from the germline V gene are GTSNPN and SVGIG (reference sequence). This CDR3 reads CASSSTSTDTQYF. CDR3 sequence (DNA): TGTGCCTCGTCGAGCACTAGCACAGATACGCAGTATTTT.

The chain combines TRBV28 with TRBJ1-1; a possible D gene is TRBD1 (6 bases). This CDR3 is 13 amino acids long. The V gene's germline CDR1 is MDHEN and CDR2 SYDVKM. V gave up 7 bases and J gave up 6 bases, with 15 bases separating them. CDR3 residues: CASNREGSAEAFF. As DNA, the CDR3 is TGTGCCAGCAACAGGGAGGGGTCGGCTGAAGCTTTCTTT.

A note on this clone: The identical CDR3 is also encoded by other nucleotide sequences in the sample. CDR3 loop: CASSLGSYEQYF. The DNA of the CDR3 is TGTGCCAGCAGCTTAGGGAGCTACGAGCAGTACTTC. V and J are TRBV7-9 and TRBJ2-7; no clear D. From germline, CDR1 is SEHNR and CDR2 FQNEAQ (reference sequence). The V gene lost 1 base and the J gene lost 3 bases, with 4 bases spanning the gap. CDR3 size: 12 residues.

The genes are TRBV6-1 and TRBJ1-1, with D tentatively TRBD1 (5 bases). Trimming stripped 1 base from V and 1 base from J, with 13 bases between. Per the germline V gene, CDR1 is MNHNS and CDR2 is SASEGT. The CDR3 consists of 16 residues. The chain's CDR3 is CASSEGAGSWNTEAFF. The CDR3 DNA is TGTGCCAGCAGTGAAGGGGCAGGGTCGTGGAACACTGAAGCTTTCTTT.